These T cell receptor beta chains were read from a single sample in a study of T cell repertoires in cytomegalovirus infection. TCRdb re-derived calls from the reads in MiXCR, one entry per CDR3 protein. The sample yields 630,000 or so distinct CDR3 sequences, around 24% seen once. The source material was CD8+ T cells from PBMCs. These receptors originate from a human donor in good health (CMV status not recorded). Some clones in this sample may be carry-over from other donors' samples. Both conserved end residues are part of each CDR3. A D gene is named only where the DNA matches it firmly. Only part of the rows carry a size: once, few, many, or a class if the clone is expanded.

clone size	V gene	D gene	J gene	CDR3 protein	CDR3 DNA
many	TRBV7-8	TRBD1	TRBJ2-1	CASSLRDSPYNEQFF	TGTGCCAGCAGCCTCCGGGACAGTCCCTACAATGAGCAGTTCTTC
.	TRBV2	TRBD2	TRBJ2-3	CATRTRDTQYF	TGTGCCACTCGGACTAGGGATACGCAGTATTTT
once	TRBV29-1	.	TRBJ2-5	CSVVGQNQETQYF	TGCAGCGTTGTCGGACAGAACCAAGAGACCCAGTACTTC
.	TRBV12-3/TRBV12-4	.	TRBJ2-2	CASSLAGHGELFF	TGTGCCAGCAGTTTAGCAGGGCACGGGGAGCTGTTTTTT
.	TRBV25-1	.	TRBJ2-5	CASSEQGSETQYF	TGTGCCAGCAGTGAACAAGGGAGTGAGACCCAGTACTTC
many	TRBV10-2	.	TRBJ2-5	CASGGETQYF	TGCGCCAGCGGGGGAGAGACCCAGTACTTC
few	TRBV7-9	.	TRBJ1-2	CASSSGRRSYGYTF	TGTGCCAGCAGCTCCGGACGGAGATCGTATGGCTACACCTTC
.	TRBV24-1	TRBD1	TRBJ2-1	CATSDGQGESGPYNEQFF	TGTGCCACCAGCGACGGACAGGGGGAATCAGGTCCCTACAATGAGCAGTTCTTC
.	TRBV15	.	TRBJ1-2	CVTSTKTAYGYTF	TGTGTCACCAGCACCAAGACGGCTTATGGCTACACCTTC
few	TRBV28	.	TRBJ2-1	CASSPGVANNEQFF	TGTGCCAGCAGTCCGGGGGTAGCTAACAATGAGCAGTTCTTC
few	TRBV6-2/TRBV6-3	.	TRBJ2-3	CASSFGSHTDTQYF	TGTGCCAGCAGTTTCGGTTCACACACAGATACGCAGTATTTT
.	TRBV12-3/TRBV12-4	TRBD1	TRBJ1-2	CASSSGTAYVYTF	TGTGCCAGCAGTTCCGGGACAGCCTATGTCTACACCTTC
few	TRBV13	.	TRBJ1-5	CASSLGGDVYQPQHF	TGTGCCAGCAGCTTAGGCGGGGACGTTTATCAGCCCCAGCATTTT
few	TRBV11-3	.	TRBJ2-1	CASSLEGPPGEQFF	TGTGCCAGCAGCTTAGAGGGGCCCCCGGGAGAGCAGTTCTTC
many	TRBV7-6	.	TRBJ1-3	CASSLGLSGNTIYF	TGTGCCAGCAGCTTGGGACTCTCTGGAAACACCATATATTTT
.	TRBV7-6	.	TRBJ2-1	CASSPQQGFDNEQFF	TGTGCCAGCAGCCCCCAACAGGGATTCGACAATGAGCAGTTCTTC
few	TRBV20-1	TRBD1	TRBJ1-5	CSARDWTGGKQPQHF	TGCAGTGCTAGAGACTGGACAGGGGGCAAACAGCCCCAGCATTTT
once	TRBV6-5	.	TRBJ1-1	CASSSHQQGWETEAFF	TGTGCCAGCAGTTCCCACCAACAGGGATGGGAGACTGAAGCTTTCTTT